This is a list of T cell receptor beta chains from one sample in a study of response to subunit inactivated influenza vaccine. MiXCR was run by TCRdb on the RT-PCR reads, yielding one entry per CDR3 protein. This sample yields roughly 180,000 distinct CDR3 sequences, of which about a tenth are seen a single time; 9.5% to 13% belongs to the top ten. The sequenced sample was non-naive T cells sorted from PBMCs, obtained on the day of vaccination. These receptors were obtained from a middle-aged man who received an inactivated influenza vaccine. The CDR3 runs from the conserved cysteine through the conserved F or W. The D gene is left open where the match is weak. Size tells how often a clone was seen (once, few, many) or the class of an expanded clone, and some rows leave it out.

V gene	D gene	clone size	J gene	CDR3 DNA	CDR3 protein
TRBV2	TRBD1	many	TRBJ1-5	TGTGCCAGCAAGGGACAGGGACGACAGCCCCAGCATTTT	CASKGQGRQPQHF
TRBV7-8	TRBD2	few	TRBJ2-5	TGTGCCAGCAGCCCTAGACTCAGACTAGCGGGGACCCAAGAGACCCAGTACTTC	CASSPRLRLAGTQETQYF
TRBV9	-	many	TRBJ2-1	TGTGCCAGCAGCGTAGGCCCACTAGCGGCAGGGGGCAATGAGCAGTTCTTC	CASSVGPLAAGGNEQFF
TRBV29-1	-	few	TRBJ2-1	TGCAGCGTTCAAAGGCGGGGTCGAAACTACAATGAGCAGTTCTTC	CSVQRRGRNYNEQFF
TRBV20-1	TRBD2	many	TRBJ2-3	TGCAGTGCTCCCGGGACTAGCGGCTACACAGATACGCAGTATTTT	CSAPGTSGYTDTQYF
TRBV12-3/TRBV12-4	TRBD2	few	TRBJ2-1	TGTGCCAGCAGTAGACTAGCGGGGGGGCGGTATGAGCAGTTCTTC	CASSRLAGGRYEQFF
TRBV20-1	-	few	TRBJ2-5	TGCAGTGCTAGAAACCTACGAGGACCCTCCGAGACCCAGTACTTC	CSARNLRGPSETQYF
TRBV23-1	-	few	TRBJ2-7	TGCGCCAGCAGTCAATCCTTGTTGATAACAACGGCAACCTACGAGCAGTACTTC	CASSQSLLITTATYEQYF
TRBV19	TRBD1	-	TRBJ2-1	TGTGCCAGTAGTAACAGGGGCTCCTACAATGAGCAGTTCTTC	CASSNRGSYNEQFF
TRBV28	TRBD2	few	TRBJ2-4	TGTGCCAGCGGGACTAGCGGGACCTTTCGGGGCATTCAGTACTTC	CASGTSGTFRGIQYF
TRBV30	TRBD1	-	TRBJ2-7	TGTGCCTGGAGTTTCGGGACAGGTTTCTTAGAGCAGTACTTC	CAWSFGTGFLEQYF
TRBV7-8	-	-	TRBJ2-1	TGTGCCAGCAGCGAAACTAGTGGGGCCTACAATGAGCAGTTCTTC	CASSETSGAYNEQFF